This T cell receptor (beta chain) was documented in a study of blood T cell repertoires in COVID-19. Study context: Sample material is recorded as cDNA or gDNA derived from T cells, B-cell-depleted T cells, or PBMCs.

With V trimmed by 4 bases and J by 3 bases, 12 bases remained unmatched. Germline CDR1 and CDR2: SGHVS and FNYEAQ. This CDR3 contains 16 residues. Clones were sequenced by immunoSEQ multiplex PCR, and TCRdb holds only the in-frame ones, with some missing. The sample comprises 150,000 to 200,000 clones, 89% of which are singletons, and 6.5% to 8.5% rests with the top ten. The sample comprised peripheral blood. This chain joins TRBV7-6 and TRBJ2-7; TRBD2 agrees at 7 bases. The clonotype comes from a man in his forties with acute or convalescent COVID-19. CDR3 in DNA: TGTGCCAGCAGCTCGGTCCGGGGGAGGGATAACTACGAGCAGTACTTC. Translated, it gives CASSSVRGRDNYEQYF.